The next 2 T cell receptor beta chains were all read from a single sample in a study of T cell responses to AZD1222 COVID-19 vaccine. Here immunoSEQ multiplex PCR was the method, and the copy in TCRdb shows in-frame clones only, minus some. The table records 89,000 or so clones, just over 85% of them present only once. Specimen: peripheral blood, collected 28 days after the second AZD1222 dose. These receptors originate from an adult who received the AZD1222 COVID-19 vaccine.

V gene TRBV7-2 combines with J gene TRBJ2-5; 8 nucleotides agree with TRBD1. V was clipped by 5 bases and J by 5 bases; unmatched bases: 7. This CDR3 spans 14 amino acids. The germline V gene has CDR1 SGHTA and CDR2 FQGNSA. DNA of the CDR3: TGTGCCAGCAGCCCTCGGACAGGGTGGGAGACCCAGTACTTC. It specifies CASSPRTGWETQYF.

This clone appeared a few times. The chain employs TRBV5-6 and TRBJ1-6, with a possible D match to TRBD1 (5 bases). Germline V gene data show CDR1 as SGHDT and CDR2 as YYEEEE. The CDR3 sequence is 15 residues long. Between the trimmed V and J ends, which lost 4 bases and 2 bases, there was a span of 10 bases. This CDR3 is CASSLQAPYNSPLHF. CDR3 coding DNA: TGTGCCAGCAGCCTACAGGCGCCCTATAATTCACCCCTCCACTTT.